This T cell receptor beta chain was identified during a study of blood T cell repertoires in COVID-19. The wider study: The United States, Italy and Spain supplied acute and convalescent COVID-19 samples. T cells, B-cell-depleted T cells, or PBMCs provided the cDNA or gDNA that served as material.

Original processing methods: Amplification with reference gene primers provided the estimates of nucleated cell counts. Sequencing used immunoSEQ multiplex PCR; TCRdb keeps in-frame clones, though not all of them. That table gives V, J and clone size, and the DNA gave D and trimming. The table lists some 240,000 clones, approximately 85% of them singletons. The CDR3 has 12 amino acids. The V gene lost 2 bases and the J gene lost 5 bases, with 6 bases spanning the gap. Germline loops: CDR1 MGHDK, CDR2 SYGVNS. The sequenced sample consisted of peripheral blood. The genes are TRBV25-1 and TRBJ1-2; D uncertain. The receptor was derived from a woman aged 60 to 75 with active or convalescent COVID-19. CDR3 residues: CASSEREYGYTF. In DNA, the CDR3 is TGTGCCAGCAGTGAAAGGGAGTATGGCTACACCTTC.